Listed below are T cell receptor beta chains from one sample, sequenced in a study of blood T cell repertoires in COVID-19. Using immunoSEQ multiplex PCR, the repertoire was profiled, and TCRdb retains in-frame clones only, with some absent. The table shows around 200,000 clones, with about 85% occurring only once. Sequencing was carried out using peripheral blood. The receptors derive from a man aged 40-55 years with acute or convalescent COVID-19. CDR3s include the opening cysteine and the closing phenylalanine or tryptophan. D genes are given only for firm matches. The listing skips clone size in some rows; elsewhere it reads once, few, many or a size class.

d_gene,j_gene,v_gene,abundance,CDR3nt,CDR3aa
TRBD1,TRBJ1-5,TRBV4-1,-,TGCGCCAGCCGACGACAGGGGGCGGGACAGCCCCAGCATTTT,CASRRQGAGQPQHF
TRBD1,TRBJ2-3,TRBV7-7,once,TGTGCTAGCAGCTTTGGGACAGGGAAGGGAGATACGCAGTATTTT,CASSFGTGKGDTQYF
TRBD1,TRBJ2-7,TRBV6-5,-,TGTGCCAGCAGGGTTCCACAGGGGTACGAGCAGTACTTC,CASRVPQGYEQYF
-,TRBJ2-7,TRBV10-3,-,TGTGCCATCAGTGAGTGTGACAGCGTGTGTGAGCAGTACTTC,CAISECDSVCEQYF
-,TRBJ2-1,TRBV7-9,-,TGTGCCAGCAGCTTAGACGGCTTGAGGGCCGTTGAGCAGTTCTTC,CASSLDGLRAVEQFF
TRBD1,TRBJ2-2,TRBV6-6,once,TGTGCCAGCAGTTACGACCGGACAGGGGTCACCGGGGAGCTGTTTTTT,CASSYDRTGVTGELFF
TRBD2,TRBJ2-3,TRBV4-1,-,TGCGCCAGCAGCCAAGATCCGGGACTAGCGGGAGCTGCGGGCACAGATACGCAGTATTTT,CASSQDPGLAGAAGTDTQYF
-,TRBJ1-2,TRBV19,few,TGTGCCAGTAGTATAGAAGGCGGGGGCTACACCTTC,CASSIEGGGYTF
-,TRBJ1-1,TRBV11-2,-,TGTGCCAGCAGCCCATCTCAGGGACTAACTGAAGCTTTCTTT,CASSPSQGLTEAFF
TRBD1,TRBJ1-2,TRBV10-3,-,TGTGCCATCAGACCGGGACAGCCTAGCTATGGCTACACCTTC,CAIRPGQPSYGYTF
-,TRBJ1-2,TRBV15,-,TGTGCCACCAGCAGAGGGAGGACTAGTAAAGGCTACACCTTC,CATSRGRTSKGYTF
-,TRBJ1-3,TRBV30,-,TGTGCCTGGAGTCAGGCGAACTCTGGAAACACCATATATTTT,CAWSQANSGNTIYF
-,TRBJ2-1,TRBV19,-,TGTGCCAGTAGTATAGTTCTAGCAAGTCCCTACAATGAGCAGTTCTTC,CASSIVLASPYNEQFF
-,TRBJ2-7,TRBV7-8,-,TGTGCCAGCAGCTTAGGAGGGAGCAGCGACTTC,CASSLGGSSDF
TRBD2,TRBJ2-5,TRBV6-6,-,TGTGCCAGCAGTCAGTTCTCGGGACTAGCGCGGAAAGAGACCCAGTACTTC,CASSQFSGLARKETQYF
-,TRBJ2-1,TRBV14,few,TGTGCCAGCAGCCTGGACTCTTATTACAATGAGCAGTTCTTC,CASSLDSYYNEQFF
TRBD1,TRBJ1-2,TRBV6-5,-,TGTGCCAGCAGTCGCACCGGGACAGGGTATGGCTACACCTTC,CASSRTGTGYGYTF
TRBD1,TRBJ2-7,TRBV19,-,TGTGCCAGTAGTCCAATCCGACAGGGATCCTACGAGCAGTACTTC,CASSPIRQGSYEQYF
-,TRBJ2-1,TRBV10-1,-,TGCGCCAGCACTCAGGGGCCCACGGACAATGAGCAGTTCTTC,CASTQGPTDNEQFF
-,TRBJ2-5,TRBV18,-,TGTGCCAGCTCACCGGGACAAATCCAAGAGACCCAGTACTTC,CASSPGQIQETQYF
TRBD1,TRBJ1-6,TRBV28,few,TGTGCCAGCAGTATCGGACAGGGGGATAATTCACCCCTCCACTTT,CASSIGQGDNSPLHF
-,TRBJ2-1,TRBV4-1,once,TGCGCCAGCAGCCAAGACGGGAGCTCCTACAATGAGCAGTTCTTC,CASSQDGSSYNEQFF